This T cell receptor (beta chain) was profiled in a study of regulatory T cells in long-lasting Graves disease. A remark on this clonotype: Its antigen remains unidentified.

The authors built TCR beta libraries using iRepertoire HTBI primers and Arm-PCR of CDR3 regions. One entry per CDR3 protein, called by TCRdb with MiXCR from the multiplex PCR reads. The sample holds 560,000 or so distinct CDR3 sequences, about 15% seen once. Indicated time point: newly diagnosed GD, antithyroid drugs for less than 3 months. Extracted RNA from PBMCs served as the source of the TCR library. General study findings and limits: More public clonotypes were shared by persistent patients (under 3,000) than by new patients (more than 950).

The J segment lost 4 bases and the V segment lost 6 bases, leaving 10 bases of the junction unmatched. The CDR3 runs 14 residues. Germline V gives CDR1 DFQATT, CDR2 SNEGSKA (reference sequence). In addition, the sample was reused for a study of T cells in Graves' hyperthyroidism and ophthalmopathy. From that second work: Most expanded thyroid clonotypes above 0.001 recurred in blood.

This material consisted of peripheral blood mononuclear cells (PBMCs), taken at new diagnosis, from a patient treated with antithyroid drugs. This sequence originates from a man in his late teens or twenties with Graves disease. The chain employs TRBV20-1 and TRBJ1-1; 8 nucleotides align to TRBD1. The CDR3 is CSAVSPTGVTEAFF. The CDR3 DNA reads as TGCAGTGCAGTATCGCCGACAGGGGTCACTGAAGCTTTCTTT.